The clone carrying this T cell receptor (beta chain) came up a few times. TCRdb reanalysed the RT-PCR reads using MiXCR and keeps one entry per CDR3 protein. The data contain about 680,000 distinct CDR3 sequences, more than 13% of them singletons. From germline, CDR1 is ENHRY and CDR2 SYGVKD. Trimming took 2 bases from V and 7 from J; bases not matched to a gene: 2. There are 14 residues in the CDR3. This chain uses TRBV10-3 with TRBJ1-6; 7 bases are shared with TRBD1. The clonotype was recovered from a female donor in good health, serving as a healthy control. Sequencing was carried out using memory CD4+ T cells from blood. DNA for the CDR3: TGTGCCATCAGTGAGGAACAGGGGAATTCACCCCTCCACTTT. Protein: CAISEEQGNSPLHF.